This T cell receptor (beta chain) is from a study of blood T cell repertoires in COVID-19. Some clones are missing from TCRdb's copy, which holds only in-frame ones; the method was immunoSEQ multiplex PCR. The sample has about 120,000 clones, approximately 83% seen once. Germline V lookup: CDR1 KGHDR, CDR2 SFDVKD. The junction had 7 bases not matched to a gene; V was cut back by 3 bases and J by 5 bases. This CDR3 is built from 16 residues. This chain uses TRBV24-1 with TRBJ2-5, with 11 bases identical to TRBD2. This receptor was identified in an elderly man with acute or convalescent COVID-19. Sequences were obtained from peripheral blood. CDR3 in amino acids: CATSDPSSSGRETQYF. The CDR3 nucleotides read TGTGCCACCAGTGATCCCTCTTCTAGCGGGAGGGAGACCCAGTACTTC.